What follows describes a single TCR beta chain. Its antigen is not identified. Germline CDR1 reads SEHNR; CDR2 reads FQNEAQ (reference sequence). Trimming cost V 3 bases and J 2 bases, with 15 bases left between them. The CDR3 sequence is 16 residues long. Primers: 60 Vbeta forward and 13 Jbeta reverse. Original data processing: In a later analysis, 75 million to 95 million unique TCR beta chains included roughly 11 million shared by two or more donors. Clones were read by immunoSEQ multiplex PCR, and TCRdb kept only the in-frame ones, dropping some. The D gene and trimming were derived from the DNA, and the V and J assignments and clone size from that table. The sample carries 150,000 to 200,000 clones, around 76% recorded once. This sample is part of a study of cytomegalovirus exposure and HLA in healthy donors. Study information: An early data release held some 85 million unique TCRs from HLA-typed donors.

Points from the study as a whole: Roughly uniform sequencing depth across donors was assumed, possibly incorrectly. Analysis was carried out at a later point, and it linked a missense DCLRE1C variant to TCR beta V- and J-gene trimming.

The chain is built from TRBV7-9 and TRBJ2-3, with a weak D call TRBD2 (5 bases). Sequencing was carried out using PBMCs. This clonotype was sampled from a woman aged 40 to 50 in good health and CMV-seronegative. The CDR3 nucleotides are TGTGCCAGCAGCTTTCCCCCGGGAATCAACACAGATACGCAGTATTTT. This translates into CASSFPPGINTDTQYF.